The rows below give T cell receptor beta chains drawn from one sample of a study of siplizumab effects on memory and regulatory T cells. Profiled with immunoSEQ multiplex PCR; TCRdb holds only in-frame clones, not every one. The sample includes more than 95,000 clones, over 85% of them seen just once. Material for sequencing was Tregs sorted from blood. These TCRs come from a human donor in good health. The CDR3 runs from the conserved cysteine through the conserved F or W. D genes are given only for firm matches.

j_call d_call v_call cdr3_nt cdr3_aa
TRBJ2-7 . TRBV7-2 TGTGCCAGCAGCTTAGCGGACGGTTACGAGCAGTACTTC CASSLADGYEQYF
TRBJ2-7 TRBD1 TRBV6-1 TGTGCCAGCAGTGTAAGGACAGGACAGGGCGAGCAGTACTTC CASSVRTGQGEQYF
TRBJ2-7 . TRBV30 TGTGCCTGGAGTGGGGTAGGCTACGAGCAGTACTTC CAWSGVGYEQYF
TRBJ2-2 TRBD2 TRBV7-2 TGTGCCAGCAGCACCGTCGGGAGGGCCCGAACCGGGGAGCTGTTTTTT CASSTVGRARTGELFF
TRBJ1-2 . TRBV29-1 TGCAGCGCCCGTCCCGACAGATTGAGAGGCTACACCTTC CSARPDRLRGYTF
TRBJ1-1 . TRBV23-1 TGCGCCAGCAGTCATCAACCCAGGCCGCTCTTT CASSHQPRPLF
TRBJ1-2 . TRBV27 TGTGCCAGCAGTCCCGTGAGGGCTAACTATGGCTACACCTTC CASSPVRANYGYTF
TRBJ2-1 TRBD2 TRBV7-2 TGTGCCAGCAGCTTAGCCGGGACTAGCGGTTACAATGAGCAGTTCTTC CASSLAGTSGYNEQFF
TRBJ2-5 . TRBV5-4 TGTGCCAGCAGCTTGGCGCGGGAGACCCAGTACTTC CASSLARETQYF
TRBJ1-5 TRBD1 TRBV6-6 TGTGCCAGCAGTTACGGACAGGGCCTCAATCAGCCCCAGCATTTT CASSYGQGLNQPQHF